These T cell receptor beta chains were read from a single sample in a study of blood T cell repertoires in COVID-19. Sequencing was performed with immunoSEQ multiplex PCR; in TCRdb, only in-frame clones are kept and a portion is missing. Of tens of thousands of clones in the sample, more than 65% were seen once. The sequenced material came from peripheral blood. Receptor source: a woman in her 50s with acute or convalescent COVID-19. Each CDR3 is given with its conserved first and last residue. The order of the fields is J gene, D gene, V gene, clone size, CDR3 protein, CDR3 DNA. D genes are given only for firm matches. Rows give clone size only sometimes, using once, few, many, or a class for an expanded clone.

>TRBJ1-2|TRBD1|TRBV29-1|-
CSVATGGRGYTF
TGCAGCGTTGCTACAGGGGGAAGGGGCTACACCTTC
>TRBJ2-5|TRBD1|TRBV5-1|-
CASSQTGVYQETQYF
TGCGCCAGCAGCCAGACAGGGGTGTACCAAGAGACCCAGTACTTC
>TRBJ1-2|-|TRBV12-3/TRBV12-4|-
CASSLQGHGYTF
TGTGCCAGCAGTTTACAGGGTCATGGCTACACCTTC
>TRBJ1-1|-|TRBV4-1|-
CASSQGLGTEAFF
TGCGCCAGCAGCCAAGGCCTAGGCACTGAAGCTTTCTTT
>TRBJ1-3|-|TRBV5-4|-
CASSLDGLQSRSGNTIYF
TGTGCCAGCAGCTTGGATGGTTTGCAGTCTCGCTCTGGAAACACCATATATTTT
>TRBJ2-1|TRBD1|TRBV11-2|-
CASSPQGAGSNEQFF
TGTGCCAGCAGCCCCCAGGGGGCCGGTAGCAATGAGCAGTTCTTC
>TRBJ2-5|TRBD2|TRBV11-2|-
CASSRQPITSGGQETQYF
TGTGCCAGCAGCCGCCAACCCATTACTAGCGGGGGACAAGAGACCCAGTACTTC
>TRBJ2-4|-|TRBV4-3|-
CASSPALGAIQYF
TGCGCCAGCAGCCCCGCCTTAGGGGCCATTCAGTACTTC
>TRBJ1-1|TRBD1|TRBV19|few
CASSRTGQGLNTEAFF
TGTGCCAGTAGCCGAACGGGACAGGGATTGAACACTGAAGCTTTCTTT
>TRBJ1-1|TRBD1|TRBV6-6|-
CASSQTGPNTEAFF
TGTGCCAGCAGTCAGACAGGGCCGAACACTGAAGCTTTCTTT
>TRBJ2-3|-|TRBV2|-
CASSQYGWRTGTDTQYF
TGTGCCAGCAGTCAATATGGATGGAGAACAGGGACAGATACGCAGTATTTT
>TRBJ2-3|TRBD2|TRBV5-1|once
CASSPLAGGGTDTQYF
TGCGCCAGCAGCCCCTTAGCGGGTGGGGGCACAGATACGCAGTATTTT
>TRBJ2-5|TRBD1|TRBV11-2|-
CATAQGVSWETQYF
TGTGCCACCGCGCAGGGGGTATCCTGGGAGACCCAGTACTTC
>TRBJ2-3|TRBD2|TRBV27|once
CASSSPGTSGGASDTQYF
TGTGCCAGCAGTTCACCCGGGACTAGCGGGGGGGCCTCAGATACGCAGTATTTT
>TRBJ2-7|-|TRBV15|-
CATSSGGLRSYEQYF
TGTGCCACCAGCAGTGGGGGCCTAAGATCCTACGAGCAGTACTTC